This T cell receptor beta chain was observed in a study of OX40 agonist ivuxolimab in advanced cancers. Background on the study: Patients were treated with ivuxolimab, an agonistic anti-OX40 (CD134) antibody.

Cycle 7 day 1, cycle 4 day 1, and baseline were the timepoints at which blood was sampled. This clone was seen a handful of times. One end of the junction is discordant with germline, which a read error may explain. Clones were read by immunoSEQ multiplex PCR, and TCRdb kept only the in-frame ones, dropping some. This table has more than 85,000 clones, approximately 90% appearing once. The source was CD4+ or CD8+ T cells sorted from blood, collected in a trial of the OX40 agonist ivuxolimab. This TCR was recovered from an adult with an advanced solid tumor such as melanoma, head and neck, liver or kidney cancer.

The CDR3 protein is CASSSDRNTEAFF. DNA for the CDR3: TGTGCTAGCAGCTCAGACAGGAACACTGAAGCTTTCTTT. The chain links TRBV7-7 to TRBJ1-1, with D possibly matching TRBD1 (5 bases). The V gene's germline CDR1 is SSHAT and CDR2 FNYEAQ (reference sequence). The CDR3 totals 13 residues.